These 30 T cell receptor beta chains were sequenced from one sample in a study of T-cell memory formation after mild COVID-19. One entry per CDR3 protein results from TCRdb running MiXCR on the 5' RACE reads. Here the sample spans 350,000 or so distinct CDR3 sequences, 20% being singletons. The sequencing sample was made of PBMCs or a T cell subset sorted from them (not recorded which). The receptor source for this set is a man aged 18 to 30 who had mild COVID-19 (a few samples of this study predate the infection). Cell type and time point are not known.

There are a few counts of this clonotype. V gene TRBV15 combines with J gene TRBJ2-5; D gene uncertain. V was shortened by 1 base and J by 5 bases, with 5 bases between the two germline ends. The CDR3 sequence is 12 residues long. Per the germline V gene, CDR1 is LNHNV and CDR2 is YYDKDF (reference sequence). CDR3 DNA sequence: TGTGCCACCAGCAGAGCACCCGAGACCCAGTACTTC. Its translation: CATSRAPETQYF.

The chain is built from TRBV20-1 and TRBJ2-2, with 7 positions matching TRBD1. V shed 5 bases and J 0 bases; nucleotides not matched to a gene: 3. The CDR3 contains 14 residues. Germline values: CDR1 DFQATT, CDR2 SNEGSKA (reference sequence). The CDR3 DNA follows: TGCAGTGCTGTCACAGGGGCGAACACCGGGGAGCTGTTTTTT. Its protein product is CSAVTGANTGELFF.

J is TRBJ2-5 and V is TRBV18; D remains ambiguous. Germline V gene lookup returns CDR1 KGHSH and CDR2 LQKENI. This CDR3 has 18 amino acids. Trimming pared 1 base from V and 0 bases from J, leaving 18 bases between. The CDR3 spells CASSPHPPGFYDQETQYF. The CDR3 DNA is TGTGCCAGCTCACCACACCCGCCGGGTTTCTACGACCAAGAGACCCAGTACTTC.

This chain joins TRBV4-2 and TRBJ2-7; 13 bases agree with TRBD2. The CDR3 spans 15 residues. Germline loops: CDR1 LGHNA, CDR2 YNFKEQ. Trimming at V came to 5 bases and at J to 7 bases, leaving 8 bases not matched to a gene. The CDR3 is CASSKGTSGEGEQYV. As DNA, the CDR3 is TGTGCCAGCAGCAAAGGGACTAGCGGGGAGGGAGAGCAGTACGTC.

Of note for this clonotype: At one of its ends the junction is not consistent with the germline gene, which may arise from a read error. The rearrangement uses TRBV7-3 and TRBJ1-2; no clear D. Germline lookup yields CDR1 SGHTA and CDR2 FQGTGA. The CDR3 contains 13 residues. This CDR3 reads CASSSDARAYPLF. For the CDR3, the DNA is TGTGCCAGCAGCTCGGACGCGCGAGCCTACCCCCTCTTC.

This clonotype was observed a few times. The chain combines TRBV4-1 with TRBJ2-2, with D uncertain. Trimming cost V 0 bases and J 9 bases, with 8 bases left between them. This CDR3 has 13 residues. CDR1 is MGHRA and CDR2 is YSYEKL in the germline V gene. CDR3 coding DNA: TGCGCCAGCAGCCAAGAGGGCCAGCGGGAGCTGTTTTTT. The encoded protein is CASSQEGQRELFF.

This clonotype was observed a few times. The V call is TRBV4-3, the J call TRBJ1-3; D call uncertain. The CDR3 covers 15 residues. Germline V gives CDR1 LGHNA, CDR2 YSLEER. The V and J ends lost 8 bases and 0 bases respectively, with 14 bases between them. In DNA form, the CDR3 reads TGCGCCAGCTCCATTCGGGAAGGCTCTGGAAACACCATATATTTT. Its protein product is CASSIREGSGNTIYF.

This clonotype was counted once. The V call is TRBV3-1, the J call TRBJ2-3, with a weak D call TRBD1 (5 bases). The CDR3 sequence is 15 residues long. V was clipped by 1 base and J by 4 bases, with 12 bases between them. Germline lookup yields CDR1 LGHDT and CDR2 YNNKEL (reference sequence). CDR3 nucleotides: TGTGCCAGCAGCCAAGGGCAGGGTAGGGCAGATACGCAGTATTTT. This gives the protein CASSQGQGRADTQYF.

This clonotype was counted between two and nine times. Here the CDR3 DNA reads TGCAGTGCTAGAGTCACAGAACCATATGGCTACACCTTC. It codes for CSARVTEPYGYTF. The chain uses TRBV20-1 and TRBJ1-2, with D uncertain. This CDR3 is built from 13 residues. With 1 base removed from V and 5 bases from J, the gap between germline ends came to 11 bases. Germline CDR1 DFQATT, CDR2 SNEGSKA (reference sequence).

V gene TRBV19 combines with J gene TRBJ1-5, with D possibly matching TRBD1 (5 bases). The CDR3 extends over 13 amino acids. Trimming cost V 3 bases and J 7 bases, with 10 bases left between them. CDR1 is LNHDA, CDR2 SQIVND, per germline (reference sequence). The CDR3 DNA reads TGTGCCAGTAGTATCCAGGGAGAGCAGCCCCAGCATTTT. Protein product: CASSIQGEQPQHF. The complete variable domain, with remaining parts taken from reference TRBV19 and TRBJ1-5, reads DGGITQSPKYLFRKEGQNVTLSCEQNLNHDAMYWYRQDPGQGLRLIYYSQIVNDFQKGDIAEGYSVSREKKESFPLTVTSAQKNPTAFYLCASSIQGEQPQHFGDGTRLSIL.

V gene TRBV20-1 combines with J gene TRBJ2-1; D gene uncertain. With 4 bases removed from V and 10 bases from J, the gap between germline ends came to 8 bases. Germline values: CDR1 DFQATT, CDR2 SNEGSKA (reference sequence). The CDR3 runs 10 residues. The CDR3 spells CSATENEQFF. Written as DNA, the CDR3 is TGCAGTGCTACAGAGAACGAGCAGTTCTTC.

The chain links TRBV6-5 to TRBJ2-7; D possibly matches TRBD1 or TRBD2 (5 bases each). The CDR3 length is 13 residues. CDR1 and CDR2 from the germline V gene are MNHEY and SVGAGI. V lost 6 bases, J lost 6 bases, and 15 bases lay in between. CDR3 sequence: CASSPPGRSEQYF. The CDR3 DNA sequence: TGTGCCAGCAGCCCCCCGGGACGTTCCGAGCAGTACTTC.

This clonotype was detected only a few times. The chain has TRBV19 and TRBJ1-3, with D possibly TRBD1 on 6 matching bases. Deletions cut 9 bases from V and 0 bases from J, with 21 bases between. This CDR3 region has 17 residues. Looked up from germline, CDR1 is LNHDA and CDR2 is SQIVND (reference sequence). This CDR3 reads CASQRSGAGNSGNTIYF. CDR3 bases: TGTGCCAGCCAGAGATCAGGGGCTGGGAACTCTGGAAACACCATATATTTT.

This clonotype occurred a few times. This chain connects TRBV5-1 to TRBJ1-5; no clear D. This CDR3 is built from 14 residues. With 1 base removed from V and 7 bases from J, the gap between germline ends came to 12 bases. CDR1 is SGHRS, CDR2 YFSETQ, per germline. The CDR3 protein is CASSLYGGQQPQHF. CDR3 nucleotides: TGCGCCAGCAGCTTGTACGGTGGTCAGCAGCCCCAGCATTTT.

This chain links TRBV10-1 with TRBJ2-7; D remains ambiguous. V dropped 5 bases and J dropped 10 bases, with 15 bases sitting between them. Germline lookup yields CDR1 WNHNN and CDR2 SYGVQD (reference sequence). CDR3 length: 12 amino acids. The CDR3 DNA sequence: TGCGCCAGCAGTCCGGGCCCCCGGTACCAGTACTTC. Amino acids: CASSPGPRYQYF.

This chain uses TRBV27 with TRBJ1-5, with unresolved D. With 8 bases removed from V and 1 base from J, the gap between germline ends came to 9 bases. CDR1 is MNHEY, CDR2 SMNVEV, per germline (reference sequence). This CDR3 has 13 residues. The CDR3 is CASGYLSNQPQHF. The CDR3 nucleotides are TGTGCCAGCGGGTATCTAAGCAATCAGCCCCAGCATTTT.

This clonotype was observed a few times. V usage is TRBV12-3 or TRBV12-4 and J usage is TRBJ2-7; D is unresolved. V lost 3 bases, J lost 6 bases, and 9 bases lay in between. This CDR3 is 12 amino acids long. CDR3 DNA sequence: TGTGCCAGCAGTTTTCAGGTGGGCGAGCAGTACTTC. This sequence encodes CASSFQVGEQYF.

The V call is TRBV3-1, the J call TRBJ2-3, with TRBD2 matching over 12 bases. The CDR3 is 16 amino acids. Germline V gives CDR1 LGHDT, CDR2 YNNKEL (reference sequence). The trim removed 4 bases at V and 1 base at J, leaving 3 bases unmatched. Written as DNA, the CDR3 is TGTGCCAGCAGCCGACTAGCGGGGGTACGCACAGATACGCAGTATTTT. Its protein is CASSRLAGVRTDTQYF.

The chain carries TRBV5-1 and TRBJ2-3; perhaps D is TRBD1 or TRBD2 (5 bases each). From germline, CDR1 is SGHRS and CDR2 YFSETQ. The V gene lost 5 bases and the J gene lost 5 bases, with 15 bases spanning the gap. The CDR3 totals 14 residues. CDR3 loop: CASRTGTRKDTQYF. The CDR3 DNA follows: TGCGCCAGCAGAACCGGGACCCGAAAAGATACGCAGTATTTT.

The rearrangement uses TRBV14 and TRBJ1-2, with D unresolved. The CDR3 consists of 13 residues. The V end was cut by 1 base, the J end by 7 bases, with 10 bases between. The germline gives CDR1 SGHDN, CDR2 FVKESK. DNA of the CDR3: TGTGCCAGCAGCCAAGGGAAAGTCTTTGGCTACACCTTC. Its protein product is CASSQGKVFGYTF. Using reference TRBV14 and TRBJ1-2 for the parts outside the CDR3, the full variable domain is EAGVTQFPSHSVIEKGQTVTLRCDPISGHDNLYWYRRVMGKEIKFLLHFVKESKQDESGMPNNRFLAERTGGTYSTLKVQPAELEDSGVYFCASSQGKVFGYTFGSGTRLTVV.

This clonotype was picked up a small number of times. V is TRBV28 and J is TRBJ2-7; D possibly corresponds to TRBD2 (5 bases). The germline gives CDR1 MDHEN, CDR2 SYDVKM. Trimming took 6 bases from V and 4 from J, leaving 13 bases between them. This CDR3 has 13 residues. CDR3 protein: CASRPRLSYEQYV. The CDR3 DNA is TGTGCCAGCAGGCCTAGACTATCATACGAGCAGTACGTC.

This chain connects TRBV6-2 or TRBV6-3 to TRBJ2-1; D could derive from TRBD1 or TRBD2 (5 bases each). The V and J ends lost 8 bases and 7 bases respectively, with 21 bases between them. The CDR3 is 15 amino acids. Germline V gene lookup returns CDR1 MNHEY and CDR2 SVGEGT. Here the CDR3 reads CASAAQRGSKNEQFF. The CDR3, as DNA: TGTGCCAGCGCCGCCCAGAGGGGAAGTAAGAATGAGCAGTTCTTC.

In this sample, this clonotype turned up a few times. CDR3 DNA sequence: TGTGCCAGCAGCCAACCCAGGGGTAGCGGGGCAGATACGCAGTATTTT. Protein: CASSQPRGSGADTQYF. This chain joins TRBV14 and TRBJ2-3; 8 bases align to TRBD2. There are 16 residues in the CDR3. J lost 4 bases, V lost 2 bases, and 8 bases had no gene match. Per germline, CDR1 SGHDN and CDR2 FVKESK. Full variable domain (outside the CDR3, taken from reference TRBV14 and TRBJ2-3): EAGVTQFPSHSVIEKGQTVTLRCDPISGHDNLYWYRRVMGKEIKFLLHFVKESKQDESGMPNNRFLAERTGGTYSTLKVQPAELEDSGVYFCASSQPRGSGADTQYFGPGTRLTVL.

The chain combines TRBV30 with TRBJ2-7; 8 bases are a match to TRBD1. Germline CDR1 reads GTSNPN; CDR2 reads SVGIG (reference sequence). Germline trimming cut 4 bases from V and 4 bases from J; bases unmatched to any gene: 9. There are 14 residues in the CDR3. The CDR3 coding sequence is TGTGCCTGGACGGTTGGGACAGGTGCATACGAGCAGTACTTC. Its translation: CAWTVGTGAYEQYF. Using reference TRBV30 and TRBJ2-7 for the parts outside the CDR3, the full variable domain is SQTIHQWPATLVQPVGSPLSLECTVEGTSNPNLYWYRQAAGRGLQLLFYSVGIGQISSEVPQNLSASRPQDRQFILSSKKLLLSDSGFYLCAWTVGTGAYEQYFGPGTRLTVT.

The chain has TRBV15 and TRBJ1-2; 7 bases line up with TRBD1. Germline values: CDR1 LNHNV, CDR2 YYDKDF (reference sequence). The CDR3 runs 16 residues. The ends lost 0 bases at V and 4 bases at J; junction bases unmatched: 8. The CDR3 sequence is CATSRDGGGWIYGYTF. The CDR3 region has the DNA TGTGCCACCAGCAGAGATGGAGGGGGCTGGATCTATGGCTACACCTTC.

This clonotype has a count of ten or more. CDR3 in amino acids: CASTITGGQFGETQYF. DNA of the CDR3: TGTGCCAGCACTATAACAGGGGGCCAGTTTGGAGAGACCCAGTACTTC. The chain employs TRBV7-8 and TRBJ2-5; the match to TRBD1 covers 9 bases. V lost 7 bases and J lost 4; bases outside the gene matches: 13. The germline CDR1 and CDR2 sequences are SGHVS and FQNEAQ. The CDR3 has 16 residues. Variable domain in full (rest from reference TRBV7-8 and TRBJ2-5): GAGVSQSPRYKVAKRGQDVALRCDPISGHVSLFWYQQALGQGPEFLTYFQNEAQLDKSGLPSDRFFAERPEGSVSTLKIQRTQQEDSAVYLCASTITGGQFGETQYFGPGTRLLVL.

Ten or more counts support this clonotype. V is TRBV6-5 and J is TRBJ1-6, with D possibly being TRBD1 (6 bases). The germline gives CDR1 MNHEY, CDR2 SVGAGI. Trimming shortened V by 5 bases and J by 9 bases, and 11 bases separated the two germline ends. This CDR3 comprises 13 residues. The CDR3 DNA is TGTGCCAGCAGTCCCAGGGGAGGTTCACCCCTCCACTTT. Its translation: CASSPRGGSPLHF.

The sample holds a few counts of this clonotype. The rearrangement links TRBV20-1 to TRBJ2-5, with 7 bases lining up with TRBD2. V lost 6 bases, J lost 3 bases, and 7 bases stayed unmatched. The CDR3 is made up of 13 amino acids. The germline V gene encodes CDR1 DFQATT and CDR2 SNEGSKA (reference sequence). This chain's CDR3 is CSAPRDYEETQYF. In DNA form, the CDR3 reads TGCAGTGCCCCCCGGGACTACGAAGAGACCCAGTACTTC.

The gene calls are TRBV12-3 or TRBV12-4 and TRBJ2-4; D is ambiguous. This CDR3 comprises 13 residues. V dropped 4 bases and J dropped 7 bases, with 11 bases sitting between them. The CDR3 bases are TGTGCCAGCAGTTCAGTGGTTCCGAACATTCAGTACTTC. Protein sequence: CASSSVVPNIQYF.

This clonotype was seen a few times. J is TRBJ2-1 and V is TRBV29-1, with no clear D. The V gene lost 6 bases and the J gene lost 7 bases, with 7 bases spanning the gap. The CDR3 sequence is 10 residues long. Germline CDR1 SQVTM, CDR2 ANQGSEA. The CDR3 sequence: CSVRRNEQFF. The DNA for the CDR3 is TGCAGCGTGAGGCGGAATGAGCAGTTCTTC.